Reported below is one T cell receptor (beta chain). CDR3 length: 14 residues. The germline gives CDR1 SQVTM, CDR2 ANQGSEA. The J segment lost 8 bases and the V segment lost 3 bases, leaving 8 bases of the junction unmatched. TCRdb itself ran the 5' RACE reads through MiXCR, one entry per CDR3 protein. The sample holds roughly 720,000 distinct CDR3 sequences, roughly 20% seen once. This sample was included in a study of identical twins. This sample also belongs to another study, concerning T cells expressing NK-cell markers.

Sequencing was carried out using PBMCs. The clonotype was recovered from a woman between 18 and 30 years old in good health. The chain employs TRBV29-1 and TRBJ2-1; TRBD1 agrees at 9 bases. The CDR3 nucleotides are TGCAGCGTTGAGCTACAGGGGGCCGGCGATGAGCAGTTCTTC. Its translation is CSVELQGAGDEQFF.